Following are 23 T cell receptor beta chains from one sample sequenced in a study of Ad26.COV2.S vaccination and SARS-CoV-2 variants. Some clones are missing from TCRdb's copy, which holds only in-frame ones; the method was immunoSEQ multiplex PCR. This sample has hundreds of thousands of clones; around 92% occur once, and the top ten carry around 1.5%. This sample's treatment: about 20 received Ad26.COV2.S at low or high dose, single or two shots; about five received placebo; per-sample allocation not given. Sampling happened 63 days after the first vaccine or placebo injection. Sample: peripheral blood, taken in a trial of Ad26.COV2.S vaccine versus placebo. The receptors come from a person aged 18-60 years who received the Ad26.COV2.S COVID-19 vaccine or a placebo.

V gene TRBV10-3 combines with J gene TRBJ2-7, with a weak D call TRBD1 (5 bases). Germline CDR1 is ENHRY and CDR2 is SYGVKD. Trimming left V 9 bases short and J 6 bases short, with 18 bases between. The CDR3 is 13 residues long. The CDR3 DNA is TGTGCCATGGGCAGCCCTCCCAGGGTCGAGCAGTACTTC. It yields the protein CAMGSPPRVEQYF.

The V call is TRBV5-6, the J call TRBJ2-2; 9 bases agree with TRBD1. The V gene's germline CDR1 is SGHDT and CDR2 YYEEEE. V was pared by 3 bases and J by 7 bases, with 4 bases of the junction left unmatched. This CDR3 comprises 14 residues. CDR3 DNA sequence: TGTGCCAGCAGCTCCGGGACAGGGCTCGGGGAGCTGTTTTTT. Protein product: CASSSGTGLGELFF.

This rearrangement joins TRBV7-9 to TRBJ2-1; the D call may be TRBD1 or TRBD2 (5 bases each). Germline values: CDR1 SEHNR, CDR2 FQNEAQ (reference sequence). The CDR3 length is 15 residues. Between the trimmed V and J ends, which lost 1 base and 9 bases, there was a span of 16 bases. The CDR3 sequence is CASSLVAALRGEQFF. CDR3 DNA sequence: TGTGCCAGCAGCTTAGTCGCAGCTCTGAGGGGTGAGCAGTTCTTC.

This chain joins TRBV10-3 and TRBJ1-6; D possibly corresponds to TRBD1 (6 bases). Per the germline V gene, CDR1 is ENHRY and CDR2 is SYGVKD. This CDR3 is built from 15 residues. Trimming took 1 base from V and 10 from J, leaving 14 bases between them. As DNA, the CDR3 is TGTGCCATCAGTGAGTTGTCAGGGGCAGGATCACCCCTCCACTTT. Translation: CAISELSGAGSPLHF.

The CDR3 DNA sequence: TGCAGCGTGGGTCTGGACAGCCTGGGGGAGACCCAGTACTTC. Its protein is CSVGLDSLGETQYF. The V and J genes are TRBV29-1 and TRBJ2-5; a possible D gene is TRBD1 (6 bases). The CDR3 has 14 amino acids. In germline, CDR1 is SQVTM, CDR2 ANQGSEA. Deletions cut 6 bases from V and 5 bases from J, with 19 bases between.

The CDR3 DNA reads TGTGCCAGCAGCTCACGGACAGGGAGCAATGGCTACACCTTC. Translating gives CASSSRTGSNGYTF. This chain links TRBV7-8 with TRBJ1-2, with 8 bases identical to TRBD1. The CDR3 is 14 residues long. CDR1 is SGHVS, CDR2 FQNEAQ, per germline. With V trimmed by 4 bases and J by 6 bases, 7 bases remained unmatched.

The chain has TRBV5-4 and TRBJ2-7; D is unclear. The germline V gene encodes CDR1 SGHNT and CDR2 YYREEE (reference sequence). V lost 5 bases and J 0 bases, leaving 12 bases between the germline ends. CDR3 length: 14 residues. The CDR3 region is CASSRAAISYEQYF. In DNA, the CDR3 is TGTGCCAGCAGTCGGGCGGCCATCTCCTACGAGCAGTACTTC.

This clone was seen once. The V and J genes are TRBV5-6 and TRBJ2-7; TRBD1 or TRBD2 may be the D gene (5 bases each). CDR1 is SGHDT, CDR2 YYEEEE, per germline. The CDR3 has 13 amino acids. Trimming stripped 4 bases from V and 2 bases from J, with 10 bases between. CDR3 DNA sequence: TGTGCCAGCAGCCGGGACGGCCCCTACGAGCAGTACTTC. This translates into CASSRDGPYEQYF.

The CDR3 loop is CASKDYSQETQYF. The DNA for the CDR3 is TGTGCCAGCAAGGACTACTCGCAAGAGACCCAGTACTTC. V gene TRBV13 combines with J gene TRBJ2-5, with D maybe TRBD2 (6 bases). CDR1 is PRHDT and CDR2 is FYEKMQ in the germline V gene (reference sequence). The CDR3 length is 13 residues. Trimming pared 7 bases from V and 2 bases from J, leaving 11 bases between.

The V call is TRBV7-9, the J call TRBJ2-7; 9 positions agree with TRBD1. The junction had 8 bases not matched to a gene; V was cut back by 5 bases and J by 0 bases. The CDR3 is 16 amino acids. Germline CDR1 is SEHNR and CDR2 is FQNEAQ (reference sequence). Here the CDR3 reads CASSPGTGRSSYEQYF. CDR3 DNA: TGTGCCAGCAGCCCCGGGACAGGGCGAAGCTCCTACGAGCAGTACTTC.

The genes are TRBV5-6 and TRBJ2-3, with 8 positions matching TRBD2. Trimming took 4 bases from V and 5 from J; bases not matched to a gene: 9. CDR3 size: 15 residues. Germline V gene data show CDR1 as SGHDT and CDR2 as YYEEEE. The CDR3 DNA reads TGTGCCAGCAGCCCTCGCGGGAGGTACGGAGATACGCAGTATTTT. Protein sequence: CASSPRGRYGDTQYF. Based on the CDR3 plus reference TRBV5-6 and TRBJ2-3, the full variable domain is DAGVTQSPTHLIKTRGQQVTLRCSPKSGHDTVSWYQQALGQGPQFIFQYYEEEERQRGNFPDRFSGHQFPNYSSELNVNALLLGDSALYLCASSPRGRYGDTQYFGPGTRLTVL.

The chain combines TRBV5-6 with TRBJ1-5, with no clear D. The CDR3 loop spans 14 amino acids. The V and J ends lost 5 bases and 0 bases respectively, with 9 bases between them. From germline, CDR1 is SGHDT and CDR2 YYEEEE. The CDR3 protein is CASSSSVSNQPQHF. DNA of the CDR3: TGTGCCAGCAGTTCCTCGGTTAGCAATCAGCCCCAGCATTTT.

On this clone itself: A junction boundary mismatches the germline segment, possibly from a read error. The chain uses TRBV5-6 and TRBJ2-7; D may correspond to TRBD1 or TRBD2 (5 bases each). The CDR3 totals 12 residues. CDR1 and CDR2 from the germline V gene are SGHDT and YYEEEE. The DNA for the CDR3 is TGTGCCAGCAGTTCGGAATATGGGACGGAAGCCTTC. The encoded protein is CASSSEYGTEAF.

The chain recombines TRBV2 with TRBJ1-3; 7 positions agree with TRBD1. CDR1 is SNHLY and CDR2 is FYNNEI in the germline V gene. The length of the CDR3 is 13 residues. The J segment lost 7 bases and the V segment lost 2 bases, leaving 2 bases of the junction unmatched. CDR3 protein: CASSEIRGNTIYF. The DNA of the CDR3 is TGTGCCAGCAGTGAAATCAGGGGGAACACCATATATTTT.

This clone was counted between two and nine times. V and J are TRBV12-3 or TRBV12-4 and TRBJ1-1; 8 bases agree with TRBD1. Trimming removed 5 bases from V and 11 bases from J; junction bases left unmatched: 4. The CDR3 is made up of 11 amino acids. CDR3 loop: CASSRDRMAFF. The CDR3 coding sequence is TGTGCCAGCAGTCGGGACAGGATGGCTTTCTTT.

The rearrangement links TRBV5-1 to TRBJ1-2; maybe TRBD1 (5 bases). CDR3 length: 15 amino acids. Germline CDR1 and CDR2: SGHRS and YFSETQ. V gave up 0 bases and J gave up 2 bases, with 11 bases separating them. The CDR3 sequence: CASSLEVRGNYGYTF. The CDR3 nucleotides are TGCGCCAGCAGCTTGGAGGTTAGGGGAAACTATGGCTACACCTTC.

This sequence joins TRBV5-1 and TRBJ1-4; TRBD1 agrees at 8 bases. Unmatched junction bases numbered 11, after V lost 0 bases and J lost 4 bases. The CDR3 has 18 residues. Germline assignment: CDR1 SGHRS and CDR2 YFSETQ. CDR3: CASSLVGGTGFVNEKLFF. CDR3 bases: TGCGCCAGCAGCTTGGTGGGGGGGACAGGCTTCGTTAATGAAAAACTGTTTTTT.

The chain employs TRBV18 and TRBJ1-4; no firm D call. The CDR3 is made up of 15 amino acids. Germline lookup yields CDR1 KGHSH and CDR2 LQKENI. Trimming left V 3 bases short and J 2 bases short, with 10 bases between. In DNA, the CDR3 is TGTGCCAGCTCACCCACGGGGATTACTAATGAAAAACTGTTTTTT. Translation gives CASSPTGITNEKLFF.

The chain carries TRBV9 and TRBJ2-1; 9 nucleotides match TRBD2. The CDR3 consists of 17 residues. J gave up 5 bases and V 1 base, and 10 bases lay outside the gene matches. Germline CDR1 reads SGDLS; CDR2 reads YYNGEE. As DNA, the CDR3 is TGTGCCAGCAGCGTAACAACTACGGGACTAGCCCACAATGAGCAGTTCTTC. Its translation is CASSVTTTGLAHNEQFF. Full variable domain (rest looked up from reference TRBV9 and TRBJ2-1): DSGVTQTPKHLITATGQRVTLRCSPRSGDLSVYWYQQSLDQGLQFLIQYYNGEERAKGNILERFSAQQFPDLHSELNLSSLELGDSALYFCASSVTTTGLAHNEQFFGPGTRLTVL.

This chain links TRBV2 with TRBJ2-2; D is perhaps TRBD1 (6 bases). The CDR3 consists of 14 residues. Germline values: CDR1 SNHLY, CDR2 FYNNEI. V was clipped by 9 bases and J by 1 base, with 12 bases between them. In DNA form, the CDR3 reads TGTGCCAGTTGTCTGGACAGGAACACCGGGGAGCTGTTTTTT. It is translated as CASCLDRNTGELFF.

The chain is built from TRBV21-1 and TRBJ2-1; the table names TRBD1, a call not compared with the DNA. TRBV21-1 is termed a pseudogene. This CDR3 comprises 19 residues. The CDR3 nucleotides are TGTGCCAGCAGCAAAGATGAGAGGGCTGGGACAGGGGACTACAATGAGCAGTTCTTC. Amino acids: CASSKDERAGTGDYNEQFF.

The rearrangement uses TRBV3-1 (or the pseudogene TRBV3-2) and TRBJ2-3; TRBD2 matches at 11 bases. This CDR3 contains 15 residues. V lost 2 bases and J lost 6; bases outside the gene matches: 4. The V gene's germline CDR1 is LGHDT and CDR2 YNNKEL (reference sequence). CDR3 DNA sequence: TGTGCCAGCAGCCAAACTAGCGGGAGATGGGATACGCAGTATTTT. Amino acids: CASSQTSGRWDTQYF.

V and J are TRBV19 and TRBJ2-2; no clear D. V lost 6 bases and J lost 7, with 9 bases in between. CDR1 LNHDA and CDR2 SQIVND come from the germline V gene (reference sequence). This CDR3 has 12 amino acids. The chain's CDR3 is CASSTRNGELFF. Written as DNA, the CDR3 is TGTGCCAGTAGCACGCGGAACGGGGAGCTGTTTTTT.